These T cell receptor beta chains were read from a single sample in a study of blood T cell repertoires in COVID-19. Clones were read by immunoSEQ multiplex PCR, and TCRdb kept only the in-frame ones, dropping some. The table includes 160,000 or so clones, roughly four fifths detected once. Sequencing was carried out using peripheral blood. The receptors were gathered from a human donor in a cohort sampled during active COVID-19. Both conserved end residues are part of each CDR3. A D gene is named only where the DNA matches it firmly. A clone size is listed for some rows: how often the clone was seen (once, few, many), or a class if it is expanded.

d_gene	abundance	v_gene	j_gene	CDR3nt	CDR3aa
-	-	TRBV7-2	TRBJ2-6	TGTGCCAGCGACAGTCACTCTGGGGCCAACGTCCTGACTTTC	CASDSHSGANVLTF
-	-	TRBV7-9	TRBJ2-7	TGTGCCAGCAGCTTGATGAGTAACGAGCAGTACTTC	CASSLMSNEQYF
-	-	TRBV15	TRBJ1-2	TGTGCCACCAGGGCGGAAGCTAACTATGGCTACACCTTC	CATRAEANYGYTF
-	-	TRBV20-1	TRBJ1-1	TGCAGTGCTAGGAGAGATCATGAAGCTTTCTTT	CSARRDHEAFF
TRBD2	-	TRBV27	TRBJ2-7	TGTGCCAGCTCCCCATTTAGCGGGAGATATTCCTACGAGCAGTACTTC	CASSPFSGRYSYEQYF
TRBD1	once	TRBV7-9	TRBJ1-2	TGTGCCAGCAGCCCACTCGGAGGACAGGGGGACTATGGCTACACCTTC	CASSPLGGQGDYGYTF
-	-	TRBV7-8	TRBJ1-1	TGTGCCAGCAGTTATTCGGGGAACACTGAAGCTTTCTTT	CASSYSGNTEAFF
-	-	TRBV7-5	TRBJ1-4	TGTGCCAGAAGTCTTCGACAGGGGGCAGGTGAAAAACTGTTTTTT	CARSLRQGAGEKLFF
-	-	TRBV9	TRBJ2-1	TGTGCCAGCAGCCTCGGCACGGGAGTTGAGTACAATGAGCAGTTCTTC	CASSLGTGVEYNEQFF
-	few	TRBV10-1	TRBJ2-2	TGCGCCAGTAGTCGGGAGTACACCGGGGAGCTGTTTTTT	CASSREYTGELFF
-	-	TRBV5-1	TRBJ2-1	TGCGCCAGCAGACACTATTCCGGAACGAACAATGAGCAGTTCTTC	CASRHYSGTNNEQFF
-	-	TRBV19	TRBJ1-6	TGTGCCAGTACCCCGGGAAGGTTAAGGAGCACCCTCCACTTT	CASTPGRLRSTLHF
-	-	TRBV11-2	TRBJ1-2	TGTGCCAGCAGCTTAATGTCAGGGGACAGCTACACCTTC	CASSLMSGDSYTF
TRBD2	-	TRBV18	TRBJ2-5	TGTGCCAGCTCACCGGGCAGCGGGGGACGGAAAGAGACCCAGTACTTC	CASSPGSGGRKETQYF
TRBD1	-	TRBV19	TRBJ1-3	TGTGCCAGTAGTATAGTCACCGGGACAGCTGGAAACACCATATATTTT	CASSIVTGTAGNTIYF
-	-	TRBV28	TRBJ2-5	TGTGCCAGCAGCCCTGGGGCTCCCTGGAGAGAGACCCAGTACTTC	CASSPGAPWRETQYF
-	-	TRBV12-3/TRBV12-4	TRBJ2-3	TGTGCCAGCGGGACACACGGAGGCGATACGCAGTATTTT	CASGTHGGDTQYF
-	-	TRBV9	TRBJ1-5	TGTGCCAGCAGCGCCGAAGGGGGGGGTGGGACGAATAGCAATCAGCCCCAGCATTTT	CASSAEGGGGTNSNQPQHF
-	-	TRBV2	TRBJ1-2	TGTGCCAGCAGTGAAAAGACAGGTCACTCCTATGGCTACACCTTC	CASSEKTGHSYGYTF
-	-	TRBV4-1	TRBJ2-1	TGCGCCAGCAGCCAAGATTCGGCCGGGTTGTTTTCCACTGGAACGAATGAGCAGTTCTTC	CASSQDSAGLFSTGTNEQFF
TRBD1	once	TRBV7-8	TRBJ1-1	TGTGCCAGCAGCTTAGGGGACAGGGGGCTTACTGAAGCTTTCTTT	CASSLGDRGLTEAFF
-	few	TRBV20-1	TRBJ1-1	TGCAGTCGAGCCAGGGTCACTGAAGCTTTCTTT	CSRARVTEAFF
-	many	TRBV10-1	TRBJ2-2	TGCGCCAGCAGTGCAATAGGGAGGACCGGGGAGCTGTTTTTT	CASSAIGRTGELFF
TRBD2	-	TRBV28	TRBJ2-7	TGTGCCAGCAGCATACTAGCGGGGAAAGTCTACGAGCAGTACTTC	CASSILAGKVYEQYF
TRBD2	-	TRBV27	TRBJ2-7	TGTGCCAGCAATGAACTAGCGGGAGGAAGGGGCGAGCAGTACTTC	CASNELAGGRGEQYF
TRBD2	-	TRBV7-8	TRBJ2-7	TGTGCCAGCAGCTTAGCCACTAGCGGGAGCGTCGTCGAGCAGTACTTC	CASSLATSGSVVEQYF
-	-	TRBV4-3	TRBJ2-6	TGCGCCAGCAGCCAAGACGGCAGGGGCAGCTCTGGGGCCAACGTCCTGACTTTC	CASSQDGRGSSGANVLTF
TRBD1	-	TRBV5-1	TRBJ1-1	TGCGCCAGCAGCAAACTGACAGGGCCGGGCACTGAAGCTTTCTTT	CASSKLTGPGTEAFF
-	-	TRBV6-5	TRBJ1-6	TGTGCCAGCAGTTCCCTTAGGGGGAGTAGGGCACCCCTCCACTTT	CASSSLRGSRAPLHF
TRBD1	-	TRBV5-1	TRBJ1-5	TGCGCCAGCAGCCCTACCCCGGGACAGGGGAATCAGCCCCAGCATTTT	CASSPTPGQGNQPQHF
-	-	TRBV19	TRBJ2-5	TGTGCCAGTAGTATCCTCGGGGGAGAAGTTTTGGAGACCCAGTACTTC	CASSILGGEVLETQYF
-	-	TRBV19	TRBJ2-5	TGTGCCAGTAGTATCGGGTTGGAGACCCAGTACTTC	CASSIGLETQYF
TRBD1	-	TRBV27	TRBJ2-3	TGTGCCAGCAGCATTAACGGACAGGGTGCAGATACGCAGTATTTT	CASSINGQGADTQYF
TRBD1	once	TRBV7-9	TRBJ1-3	TGTGCCAGCAGCCCCGCGTCGGGACAGGGGTCGAGAGGAAACACCATATATTTT	CASSPASGQGSRGNTIYF
-	once	TRBV29-1	TRBJ2-1	TGCAGCGCCCTCTGGTACCGGCGTGCGGACAATGAGCAGTTCTTC	CSALWYRRADNEQFF
-	-	TRBV5-1	TRBJ2-7	TGCGCCAGCAGCTGGGCCCAGGTACAATCCTACGAGCAGTACTTC	CASSWAQVQSYEQYF
-	few	TRBV6-4	TRBJ1-1	TGTGCCAGCAGTGCCGCGGTGCCGAACACTGAAGCTTTCTTT	CASSAAVPNTEAFF